The present entry profiles one TCR beta chain with its context. CDR3 length: 16 residues. V lost 4 bases and J lost 0; bases outside the gene matches: 5. Germline assignment: CDR1 SGHTA and CDR2 FQGNSA. Method: immunoSEQ multiplex PCR; TCRdb's copy keeps in-frame clones and lacks some. The data contain some 120,000 clones, around 84% of them singletons. The sample originates from a study of identifying expanded T cells in peripheral blood. The sequence was obtained from a person aged 18-70 years in good health. Input material: blood. This rearrangement joins TRBV7-2 to TRBJ2-7, with 11 nucleotides matching TRBD2. CDR3 sequence (DNA): TGTGCCAGCAGCTCGCCTCTAGCGGGGGGCTCCTACGAGCAGTACTTC. It yields the protein CASSSPLAGGSYEQYF.